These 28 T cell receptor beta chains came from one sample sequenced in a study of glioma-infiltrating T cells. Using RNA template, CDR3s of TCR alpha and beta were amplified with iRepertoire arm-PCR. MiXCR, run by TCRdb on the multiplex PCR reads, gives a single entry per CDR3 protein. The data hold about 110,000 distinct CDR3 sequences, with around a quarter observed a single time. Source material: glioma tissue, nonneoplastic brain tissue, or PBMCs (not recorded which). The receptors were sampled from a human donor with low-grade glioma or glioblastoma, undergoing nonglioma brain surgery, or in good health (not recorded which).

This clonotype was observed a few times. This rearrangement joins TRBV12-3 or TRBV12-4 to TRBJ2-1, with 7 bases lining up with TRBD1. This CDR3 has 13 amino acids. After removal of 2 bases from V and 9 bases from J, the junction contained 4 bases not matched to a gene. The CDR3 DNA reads TGTGCCAGCAGTTTACAAGGGGGCGGTGAGCAGTTCTTC. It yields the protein CASSLQGGGEQFF.

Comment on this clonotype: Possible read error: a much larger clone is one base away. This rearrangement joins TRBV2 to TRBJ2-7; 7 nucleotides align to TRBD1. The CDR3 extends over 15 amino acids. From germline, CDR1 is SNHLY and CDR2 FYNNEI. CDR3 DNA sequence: TGTGCCAGCAGGGGAACGGGACAGCCCTCCTACGAGCAGCACTTC. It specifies CASRGTGQPSYEQHF.

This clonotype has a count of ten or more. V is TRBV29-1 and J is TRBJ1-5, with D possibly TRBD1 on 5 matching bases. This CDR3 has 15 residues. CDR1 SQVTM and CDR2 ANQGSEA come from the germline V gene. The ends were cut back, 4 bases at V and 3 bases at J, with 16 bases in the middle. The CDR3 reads CSVGLGASLNQPQHF. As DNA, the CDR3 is TGCAGCGTTGGGTTAGGGGCCTCCCTCAATCAGCCCCAGCATTTT.

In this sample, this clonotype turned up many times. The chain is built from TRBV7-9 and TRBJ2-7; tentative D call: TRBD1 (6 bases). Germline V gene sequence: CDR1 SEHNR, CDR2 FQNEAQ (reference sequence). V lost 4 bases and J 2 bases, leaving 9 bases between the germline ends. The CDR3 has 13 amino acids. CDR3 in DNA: TGTGCCAGCAGCTCGCGGACAGCCTACGAGCAGTACTTC. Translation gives CASSSRTAYEQYF.

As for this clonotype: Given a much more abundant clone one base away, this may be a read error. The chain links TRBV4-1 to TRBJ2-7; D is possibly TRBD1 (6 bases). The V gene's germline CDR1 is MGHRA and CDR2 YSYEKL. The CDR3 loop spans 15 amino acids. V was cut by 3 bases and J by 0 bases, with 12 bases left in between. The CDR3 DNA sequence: TGCGCCAGCAGCCAGCAGGGGTCTAACTCCTACGAGCAGTACTTC. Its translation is CASSQQGSNSYEQYF.

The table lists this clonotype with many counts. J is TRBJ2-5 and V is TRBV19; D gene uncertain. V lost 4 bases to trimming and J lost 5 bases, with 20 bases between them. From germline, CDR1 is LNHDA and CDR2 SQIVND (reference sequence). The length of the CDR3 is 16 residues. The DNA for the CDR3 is TGTGCCAGTAGTACCGCCCGTACAGTAAGTTTGGAGACCCAGTACTTC. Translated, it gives CASSTARTVSLETQYF. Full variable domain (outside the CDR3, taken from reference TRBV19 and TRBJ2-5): DGGITQSPKYLFRKEGQNVTLSCEQNLNHDAMYWYRQDPGQGLRLIYYSQIVNDFQKGDIAEGYSVSREKKESFPLTVTSAQKNPTAFYLCASSTARTVSLETQYFGPGTRLLVL.

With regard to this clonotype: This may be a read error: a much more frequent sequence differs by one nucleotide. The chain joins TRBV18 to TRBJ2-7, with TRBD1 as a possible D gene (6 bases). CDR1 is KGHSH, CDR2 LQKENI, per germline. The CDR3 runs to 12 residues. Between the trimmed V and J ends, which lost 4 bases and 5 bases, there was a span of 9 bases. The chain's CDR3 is CASSLGQNEQYF. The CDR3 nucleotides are TGTGCCAGCTCACTAGGACAGAACGAGCAGTACTTC.

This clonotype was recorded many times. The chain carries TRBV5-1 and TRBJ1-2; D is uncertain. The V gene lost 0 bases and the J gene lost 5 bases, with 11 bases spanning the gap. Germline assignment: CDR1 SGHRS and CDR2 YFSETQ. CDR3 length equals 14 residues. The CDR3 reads CASSLVQADYGYTF. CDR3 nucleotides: TGCGCCAGCAGCTTGGTGCAGGCGGATTATGGCTACACCTTC.

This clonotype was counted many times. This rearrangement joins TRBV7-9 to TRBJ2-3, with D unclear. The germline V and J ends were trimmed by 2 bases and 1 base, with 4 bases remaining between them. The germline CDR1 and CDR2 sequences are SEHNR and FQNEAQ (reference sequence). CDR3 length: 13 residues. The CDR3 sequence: CASSLYRTDTQYF. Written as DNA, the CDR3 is TGTGCCAGCAGCTTATATCGCACAGATACGCAGTATTTT.

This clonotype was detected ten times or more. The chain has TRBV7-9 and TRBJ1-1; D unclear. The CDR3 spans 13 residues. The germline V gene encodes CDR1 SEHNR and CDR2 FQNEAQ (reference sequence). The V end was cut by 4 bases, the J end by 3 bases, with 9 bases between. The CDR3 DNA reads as TGTGCCAGCAGCTACAACACCCACACTGAAGCTTTCTTT. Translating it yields CASSYNTHTEAFF. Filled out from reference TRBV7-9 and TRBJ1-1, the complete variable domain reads DTGVSQNPRHKITKRGQNVTFRCDPISEHNRLYWYRQTLGQGPEFLTYFQNEAQLEKSRLLSDRFSAERPKGSFSTLEIQRTEQGDSAMYLCASSYNTHTEAFFGQGTRLTVV.

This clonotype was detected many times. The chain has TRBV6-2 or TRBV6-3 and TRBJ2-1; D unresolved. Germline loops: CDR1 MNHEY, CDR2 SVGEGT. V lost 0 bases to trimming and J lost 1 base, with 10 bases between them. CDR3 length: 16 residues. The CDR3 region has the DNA TGTGCCAGCAGTTACTCCGAAAGTTCATCCTACAATGAGCAGTTCTTC. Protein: CASSYSESSSYNEQFF.

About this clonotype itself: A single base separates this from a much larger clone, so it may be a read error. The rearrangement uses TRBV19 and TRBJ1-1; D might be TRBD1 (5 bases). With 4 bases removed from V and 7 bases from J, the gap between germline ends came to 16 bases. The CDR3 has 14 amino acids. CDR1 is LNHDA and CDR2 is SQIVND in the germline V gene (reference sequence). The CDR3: CASSNGAAPDEAFF. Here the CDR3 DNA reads TGTGCCAGTAGTAACGGGGCCGCTCCCGATGAAGCTTTCTTT.

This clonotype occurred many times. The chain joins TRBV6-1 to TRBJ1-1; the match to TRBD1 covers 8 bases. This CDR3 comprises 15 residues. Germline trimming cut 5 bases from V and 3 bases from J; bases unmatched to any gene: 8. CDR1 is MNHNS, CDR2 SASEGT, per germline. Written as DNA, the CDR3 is TGTGCCAGCAGTCCGCTGACAGGGGTGTACACTGAAGCTTTCTTT. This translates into CASSPLTGVYTEAFF.

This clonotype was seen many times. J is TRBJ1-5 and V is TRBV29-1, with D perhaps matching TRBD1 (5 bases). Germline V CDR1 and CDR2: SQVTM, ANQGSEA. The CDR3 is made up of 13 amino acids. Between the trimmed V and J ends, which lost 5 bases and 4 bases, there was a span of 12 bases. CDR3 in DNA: TGCAGCGTTCTTACAGGCCCGAATCAGCCCCAGCATTTT. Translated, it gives CSVLTGPNQPQHF.

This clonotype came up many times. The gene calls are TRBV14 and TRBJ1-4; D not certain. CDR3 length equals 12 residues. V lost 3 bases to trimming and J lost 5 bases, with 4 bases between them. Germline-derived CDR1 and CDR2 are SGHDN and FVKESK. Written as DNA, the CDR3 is TGTGCCAGCAGCCAGATAAATGAAAAACTGTTTTTT. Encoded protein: CASSQINEKLFF.

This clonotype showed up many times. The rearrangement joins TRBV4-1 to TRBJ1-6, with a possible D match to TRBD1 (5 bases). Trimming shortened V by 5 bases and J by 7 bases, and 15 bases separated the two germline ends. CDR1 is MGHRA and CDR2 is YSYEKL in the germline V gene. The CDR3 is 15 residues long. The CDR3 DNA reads TGCGCCAGCAGCTCGGGACTTGCGGGAAATTCACCCCTCCACTTT. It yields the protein CASSSGLAGNSPLHF.

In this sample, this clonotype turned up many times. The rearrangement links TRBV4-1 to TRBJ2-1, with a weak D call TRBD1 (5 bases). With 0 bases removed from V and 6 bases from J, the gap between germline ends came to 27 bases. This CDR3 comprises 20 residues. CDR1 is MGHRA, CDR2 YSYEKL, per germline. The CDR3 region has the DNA TGCGCCAGCAGCCAAGACGGTCTGCGTGTTCGTGGGGCCGGAAGCAATGAGCAGTTCTTC. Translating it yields CASSQDGLRVRGAGSNEQFF.

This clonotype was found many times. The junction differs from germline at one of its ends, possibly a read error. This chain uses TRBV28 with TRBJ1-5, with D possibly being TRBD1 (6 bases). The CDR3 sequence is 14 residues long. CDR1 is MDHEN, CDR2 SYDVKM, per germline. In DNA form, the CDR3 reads TGTGCCAGCAGTCCCCAGGGGCGCAAGCAGCCCCAGCATTTT. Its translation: CASSPQGRKQPQHF.

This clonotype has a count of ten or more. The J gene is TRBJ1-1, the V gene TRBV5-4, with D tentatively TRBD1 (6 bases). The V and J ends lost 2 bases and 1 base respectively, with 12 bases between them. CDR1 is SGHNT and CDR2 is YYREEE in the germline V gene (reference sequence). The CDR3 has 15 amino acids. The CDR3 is CASSLPGATNTEAFF. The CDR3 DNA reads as TGTGCCAGCAGCTTACCAGGGGCTACGAACACTGAAGCTTTCTTT.

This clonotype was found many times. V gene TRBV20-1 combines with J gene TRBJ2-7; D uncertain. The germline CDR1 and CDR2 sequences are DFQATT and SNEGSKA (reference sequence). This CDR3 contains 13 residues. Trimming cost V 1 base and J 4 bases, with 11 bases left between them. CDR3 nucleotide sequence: TGCAGTGCTAGAGGAATTCTGTCTTACGAGCAGTACTTC. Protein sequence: CSARGILSYEQYF.

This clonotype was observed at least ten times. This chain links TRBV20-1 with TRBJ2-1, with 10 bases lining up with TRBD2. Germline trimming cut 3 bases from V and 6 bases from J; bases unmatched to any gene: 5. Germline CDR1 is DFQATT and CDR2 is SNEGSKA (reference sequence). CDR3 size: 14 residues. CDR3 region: CSASGAGGPNEQFF. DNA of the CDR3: TGCAGTGCTAGTGGAGCGGGAGGGCCCAATGAGCAGTTCTTC.

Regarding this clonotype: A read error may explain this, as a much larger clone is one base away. CDR3 in DNA: TGCGCCAGCAGCCGGGAGGCGGAAGGCAATCAGCCCCAGCATTTT. Its translation is CASSREAEGNQPQHF. This rearrangement joins TRBV4-1 to TRBJ1-5; no clear D gene. CDR1 MGHRA and CDR2 YSYEKL come from the germline V gene. The CDR3 spans 15 residues. V was shortened by 4 bases and J by 2 bases, with 12 bases between the two germline ends.

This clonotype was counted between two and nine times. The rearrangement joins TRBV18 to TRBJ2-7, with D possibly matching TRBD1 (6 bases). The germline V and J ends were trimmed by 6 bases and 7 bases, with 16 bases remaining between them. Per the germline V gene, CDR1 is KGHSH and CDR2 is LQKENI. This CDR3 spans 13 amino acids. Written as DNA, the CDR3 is TGTGCCAGCTCCCGACGTACAGGGAGTGAGCAGTACTTC. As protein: CASSRRTGSEQYF.

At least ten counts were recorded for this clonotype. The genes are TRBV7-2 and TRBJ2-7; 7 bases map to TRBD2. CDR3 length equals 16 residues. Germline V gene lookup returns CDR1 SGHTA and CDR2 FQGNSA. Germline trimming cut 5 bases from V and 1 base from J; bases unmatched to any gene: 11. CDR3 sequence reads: CASSLSGLVVSYEQYF. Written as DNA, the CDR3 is TGTGCCAGCAGCCTTAGCGGACTAGTAGTTTCCTACGAGCAGTACTTC.

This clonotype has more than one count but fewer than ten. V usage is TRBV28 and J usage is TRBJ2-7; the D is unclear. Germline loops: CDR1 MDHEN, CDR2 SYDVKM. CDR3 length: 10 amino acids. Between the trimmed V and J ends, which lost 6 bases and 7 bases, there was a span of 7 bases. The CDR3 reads CASRKGEQYF. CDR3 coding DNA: TGTGCCAGCAGGAAAGGGGAGCAGTACTTC.

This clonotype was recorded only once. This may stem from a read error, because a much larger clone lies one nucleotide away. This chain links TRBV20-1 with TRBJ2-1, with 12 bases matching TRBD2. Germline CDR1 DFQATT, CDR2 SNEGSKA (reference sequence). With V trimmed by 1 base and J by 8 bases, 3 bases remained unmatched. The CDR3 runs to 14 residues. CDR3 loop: CSARGGLAGYEQFF. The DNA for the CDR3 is TGCAGTGCTAGAGGCGGACTAGCGGGGTATGAGCAGTTCTTC.

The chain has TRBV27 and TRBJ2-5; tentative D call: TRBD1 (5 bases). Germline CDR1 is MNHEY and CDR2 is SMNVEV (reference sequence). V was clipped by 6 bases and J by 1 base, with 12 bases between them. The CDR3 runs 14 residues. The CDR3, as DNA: TGTGCCAGCAGCGACTGGGGCGGCCAAGAGACCCAGTACTTC. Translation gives CASSDWGGQETQYF.

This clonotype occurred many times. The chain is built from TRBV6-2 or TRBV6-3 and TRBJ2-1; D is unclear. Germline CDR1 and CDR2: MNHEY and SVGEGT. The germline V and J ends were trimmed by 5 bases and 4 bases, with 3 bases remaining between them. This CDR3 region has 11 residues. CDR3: CASSQYNEQFF. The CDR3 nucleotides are TGTGCCAGCAGTCAGTACAATGAGCAGTTCTTC.